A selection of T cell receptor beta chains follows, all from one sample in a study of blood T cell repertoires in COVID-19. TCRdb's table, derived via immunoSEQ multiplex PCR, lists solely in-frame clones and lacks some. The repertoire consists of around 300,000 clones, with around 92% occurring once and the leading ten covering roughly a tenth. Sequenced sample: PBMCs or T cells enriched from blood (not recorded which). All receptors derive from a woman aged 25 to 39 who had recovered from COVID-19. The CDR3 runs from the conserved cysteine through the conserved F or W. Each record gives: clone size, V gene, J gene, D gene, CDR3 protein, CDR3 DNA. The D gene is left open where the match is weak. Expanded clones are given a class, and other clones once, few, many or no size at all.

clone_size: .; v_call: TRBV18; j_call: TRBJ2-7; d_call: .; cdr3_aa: CASSPPAAGEQYF; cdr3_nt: TGTGCCAGCTCACCTCCTGCCGCGGGAGAGCAGTACTTC
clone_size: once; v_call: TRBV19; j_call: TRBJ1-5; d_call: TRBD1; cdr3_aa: CASREDRGYQPQHF; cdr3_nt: TGTGCCAGTAGGGAGGACAGGGGATATCAGCCCCAGCATTTT
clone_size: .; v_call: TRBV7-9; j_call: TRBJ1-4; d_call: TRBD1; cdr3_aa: CASSLVYLAGGRSDEKLFF; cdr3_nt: TGTGCCAGCAGCTTAGTGTATTTGGCAGGGGGGCGCTCTGATGAAAAACTGTTTTTT
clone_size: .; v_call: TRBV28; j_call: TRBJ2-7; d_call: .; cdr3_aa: CASMNSHMDEQYF; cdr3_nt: TGTGCCAGCATGAACTCGCATATGGACGAGCAGTACTTC
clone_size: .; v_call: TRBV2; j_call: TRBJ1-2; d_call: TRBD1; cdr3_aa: CASTGTGNGYTF; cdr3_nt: TGTGCCAGCACAGGGACAGGGAATGGCTACACCTTC
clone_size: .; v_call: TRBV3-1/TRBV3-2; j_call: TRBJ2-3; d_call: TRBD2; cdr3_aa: CASSQGGSGSTDTQYF; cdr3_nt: TGTGCCAGCAGCCAAGGGGGTAGCGGGAGCACAGATACGCAGTATTTT
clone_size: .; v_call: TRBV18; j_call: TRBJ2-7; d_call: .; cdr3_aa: CASSLTEEQYF; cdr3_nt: TGTGCCAGCTCACTTACGGAGGAGCAGTACTTC
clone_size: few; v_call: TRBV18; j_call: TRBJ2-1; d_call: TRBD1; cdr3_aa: CASSPGDRASNEQFF; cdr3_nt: TGTGCCAGCTCACCGGGGGACAGGGCATCCAATGAGCAGTTCTTC
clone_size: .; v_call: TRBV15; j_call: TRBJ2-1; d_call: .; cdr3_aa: CATSRDLGRGNEQFF; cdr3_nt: TGTGCCACCAGCAGAGATCTTGGGAGGGGGAATGAGCAGTTCTTC
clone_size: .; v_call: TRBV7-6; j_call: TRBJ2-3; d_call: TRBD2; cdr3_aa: CASSSSQGGPDTQYF; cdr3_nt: TGTGCCAGCAGCTCCTCGCAGGGAGGGCCAGATACGCAGTATTTT
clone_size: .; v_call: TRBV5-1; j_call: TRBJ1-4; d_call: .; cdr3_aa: CASSLAPGGTNEKLFF; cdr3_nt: TGCGCCAGCAGCTTGGCCCCGGGGGGGACTAATGAAAAACTGTTTTTT
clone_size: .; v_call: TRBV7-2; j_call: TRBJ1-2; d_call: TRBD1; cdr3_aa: CASSIGQGVHGYTF; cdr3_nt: TGTGCCAGCAGCATAGGACAGGGAGTCCATGGCTACACCTTC
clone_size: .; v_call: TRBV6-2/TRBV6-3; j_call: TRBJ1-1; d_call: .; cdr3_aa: CASSYIPWNTEAFF; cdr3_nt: TGTGCCAGCAGTTACATTCCGTGGAACACTGAAGCTTTCTTT
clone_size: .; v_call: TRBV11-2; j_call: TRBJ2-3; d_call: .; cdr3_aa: CASSLGLGGGSTDTQYF; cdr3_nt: TGTGCCAGCAGCTTAGGATTAGGCGGCGGTTCCACAGATACGCAGTATTTT
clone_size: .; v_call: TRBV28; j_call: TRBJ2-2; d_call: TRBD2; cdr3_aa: CASSPGTSIPGELFF; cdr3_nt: TGTGCCAGCAGCCCAGGGACTAGCATACCCGGGGAGCTGTTTTTT
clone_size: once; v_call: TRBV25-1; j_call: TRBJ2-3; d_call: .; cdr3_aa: CASSAPIDTQYF; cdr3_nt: TGTGCCAGCAGTGCCCCCATAGATACGCAGTATTTT
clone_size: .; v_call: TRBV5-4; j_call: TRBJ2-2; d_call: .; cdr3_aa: CASSLAGTRIAGELFF; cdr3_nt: TGTGCCAGCAGCTTGGCCGGGACTCGCATAGCCGGGGAGCTGTTTTTT
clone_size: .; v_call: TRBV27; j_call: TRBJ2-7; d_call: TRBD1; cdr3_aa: CASSLDRGSYEQYF; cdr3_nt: TGTGCCAGCAGTTTGGACAGGGGATCCTACGAGCAGTACTTC
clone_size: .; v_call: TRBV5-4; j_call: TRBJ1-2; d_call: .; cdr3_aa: CASRAWRAADYGYTF; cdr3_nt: TGTGCCAGCAGGGCTTGGCGGGCTGCGGACTATGGCTACACCTTC
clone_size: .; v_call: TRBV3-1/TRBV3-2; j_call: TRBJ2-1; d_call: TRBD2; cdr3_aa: CASSRRGNEQFF; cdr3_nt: TGTGCCAGCAGCCGGCGGGGGAATGAGCAGTTCTTC
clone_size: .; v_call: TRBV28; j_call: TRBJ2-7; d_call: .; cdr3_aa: CASTESGFPYEQYF; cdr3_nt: TGTGCCAGCACCGAATCCGGGTTTCCCTACGAGCAGTACTTC
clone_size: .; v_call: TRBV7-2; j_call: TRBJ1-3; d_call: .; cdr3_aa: CASTRQERSGNTIYF; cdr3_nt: TGTGCCAGCACTCGACAGGAACGCTCTGGAAACACCATATATTTT
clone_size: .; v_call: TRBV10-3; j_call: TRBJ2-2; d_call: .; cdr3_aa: CAISDVQAGPGELFF; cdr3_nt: TGTGCCATCAGTGATGTGCAGGCAGGCCCCGGGGAGCTGTTTTTT
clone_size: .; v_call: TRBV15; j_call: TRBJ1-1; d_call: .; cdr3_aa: CATSLSRTEAFF; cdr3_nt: TGTGCCACCAGCCTTAGTCGCACTGAAGCTTTCTTT
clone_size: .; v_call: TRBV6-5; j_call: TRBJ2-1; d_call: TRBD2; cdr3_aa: CASAGLADYNEQFF; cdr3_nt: TGTGCCAGCGCCGGACTAGCGGATTACAATGAGCAGTTCTTC
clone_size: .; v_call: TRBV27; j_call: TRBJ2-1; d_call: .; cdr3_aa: CASSHAGYNEQFF; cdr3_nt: TGTGCCAGCAGCCACGCCGGCTACAATGAGCAGTTCTTC
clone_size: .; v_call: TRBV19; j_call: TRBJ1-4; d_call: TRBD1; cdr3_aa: CASRDRALNEKLFF; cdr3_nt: TGTGCCAGTAGGGACAGGGCACTTAATGAAAAACTGTTTTTT
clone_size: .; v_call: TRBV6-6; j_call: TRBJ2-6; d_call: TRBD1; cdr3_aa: CASSGPGTGLVLTF; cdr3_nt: TGTGCCAGCAGTGGTCCCGGGACAGGGTTGGTCCTGACTTTC
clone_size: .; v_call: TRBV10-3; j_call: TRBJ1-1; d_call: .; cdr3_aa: CAIRPGLNTEAFF; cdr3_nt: TGTGCCATCAGACCAGGGCTGAACACTGAAGCTTTCTTT
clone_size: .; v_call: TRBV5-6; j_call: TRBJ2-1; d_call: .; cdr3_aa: CASSRRLKEQFF; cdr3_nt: TGTGCCAGCAGCCGCCGGTTGAAAGAGCAGTTCTTC
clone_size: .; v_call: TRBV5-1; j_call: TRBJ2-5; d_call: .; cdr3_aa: CASSLGGSGGEETQYF; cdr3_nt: TGCGCCAGCAGCTTGGGTGGTAGCGGAGGAGAAGAGACCCAGTACTTC
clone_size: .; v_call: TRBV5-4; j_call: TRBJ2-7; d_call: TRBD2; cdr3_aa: CASGRREGTYEQYF; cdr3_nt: TGTGCCAGCGGGCGGCGGGAGGGAACCTACGAGCAGTACTTC
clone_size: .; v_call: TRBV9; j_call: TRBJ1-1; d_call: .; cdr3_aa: CASSPTTIMNTEAFF; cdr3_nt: TGTGCCAGCAGCCCAACGACAATTATGAACACTGAAGCTTTCTTT
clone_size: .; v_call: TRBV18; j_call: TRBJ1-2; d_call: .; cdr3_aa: CASSPSLGAKHYGYTF; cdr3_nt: TGTGCCAGCTCACCCTCATTGGGGGCAAAACACTATGGCTACACCTTC
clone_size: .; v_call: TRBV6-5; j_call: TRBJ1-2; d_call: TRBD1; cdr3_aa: CASWEQGAEGYTF; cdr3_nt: TGTGCCAGCTGGGAACAGGGGGCGGAAGGCTACACCTTC
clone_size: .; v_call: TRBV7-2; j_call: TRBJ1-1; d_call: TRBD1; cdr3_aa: CASSLVGTEVNTEAFF; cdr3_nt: TGTGCCAGCAGCTTAGTGGGGACAGAAGTGAACACTGAAGCTTTCTTT
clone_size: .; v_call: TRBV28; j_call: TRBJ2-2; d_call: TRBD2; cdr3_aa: CASSPLTSWGLHGELFF; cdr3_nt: TGTGCCAGCAGTCCATTGACTAGCTGGGGATTGCACGGGGAGCTGTTTTTT
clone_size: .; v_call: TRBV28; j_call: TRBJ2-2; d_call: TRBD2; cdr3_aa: CASSPRTLAVWGWGELFF; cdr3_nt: TGTGCCAGCAGTCCACGGACCCTAGCGGTCTGGGGTTGGGGGGAGCTGTTTTTT
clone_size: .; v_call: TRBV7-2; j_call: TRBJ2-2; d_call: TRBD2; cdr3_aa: CASSLGGGRVAGELFF; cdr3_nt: TGTGCCAGCAGCTTAGGTGGCGGGAGGGTTGCCGGGGAGCTGTTTTTT
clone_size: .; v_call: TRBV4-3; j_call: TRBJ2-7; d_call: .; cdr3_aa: CASSQDPHTGEQYF; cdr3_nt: TGCGCCAGCAGCCAAGATCCCCACACGGGCGAGCAGTACTTC
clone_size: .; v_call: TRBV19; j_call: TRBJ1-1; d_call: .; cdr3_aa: CASSMARTHNTEAFF; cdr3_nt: TGTGCCAGTAGTATGGCAAGGACACATAACACTGAAGCTTTCTTT
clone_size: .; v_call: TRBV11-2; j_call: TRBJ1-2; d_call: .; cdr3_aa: CASSHILSAGPFNYGYTF; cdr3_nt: TGTGCCAGCAGCCACATCCTTAGCGCAGGCCCCTTTAACTATGGCTACACCTTC
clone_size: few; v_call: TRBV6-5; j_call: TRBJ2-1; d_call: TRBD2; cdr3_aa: CASTGTTEYNEQFF; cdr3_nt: TGTGCCAGCACTGGGACTACCGAATACAATGAGCAGTTCTTC
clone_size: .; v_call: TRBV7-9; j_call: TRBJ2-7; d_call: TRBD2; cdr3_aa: CASTRESYEQYF; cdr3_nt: TGTGCTAGCACGCGGGAGAGCTACGAGCAGTACTTC
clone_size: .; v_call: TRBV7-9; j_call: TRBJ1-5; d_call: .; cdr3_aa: CAGSGGQNQPQHF; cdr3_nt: TGTGCCGGCTCAGGAGGGCAGAATCAGCCCCAGCATTTT
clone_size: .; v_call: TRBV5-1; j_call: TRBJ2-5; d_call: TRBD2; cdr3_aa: CASSKAGEDETQYF; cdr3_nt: TGCGCCAGCAGTAAGGCGGGAGAGGATGAGACCCAGTACTTC
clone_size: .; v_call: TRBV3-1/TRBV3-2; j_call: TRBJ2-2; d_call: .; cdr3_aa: CASSPTGFTGELFF; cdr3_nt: TGTGCCAGCAGCCCCACAGGGTTCACCGGGGAGCTGTTTTTT
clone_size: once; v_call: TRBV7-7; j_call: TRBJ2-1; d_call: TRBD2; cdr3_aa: CASSLAGGARDEQFF; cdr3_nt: TGTGCTAGCAGCTTGGCGGGAGGCGCCCGGGATGAGCAGTTCTTC
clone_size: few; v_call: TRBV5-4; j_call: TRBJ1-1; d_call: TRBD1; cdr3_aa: CASSPGQGYVNTEAFF; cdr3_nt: TGTGCCAGCAGCCCGGGACAGGGGTATGTGAACACTGAAGCTTTCTTT
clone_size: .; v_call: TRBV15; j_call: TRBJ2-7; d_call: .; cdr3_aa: CATSRSRSSVSYEQYF; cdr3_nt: TGTGCCACCAGCAGATCTAGGTCTAGCGTCTCCTACGAGCAGTACTTC
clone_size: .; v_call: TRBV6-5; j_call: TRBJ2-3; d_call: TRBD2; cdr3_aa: CASSSSGIGPDTQYF; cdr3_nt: TGTGCCAGCAGTTCCAGCGGGATAGGCCCAGATACGCAGTATTTT
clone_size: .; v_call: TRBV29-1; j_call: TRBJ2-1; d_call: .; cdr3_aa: CSVEGDSDNEQFF; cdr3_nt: TGCAGCGTTGAGGGAGACTCAGACAATGAGCAGTTCTTC
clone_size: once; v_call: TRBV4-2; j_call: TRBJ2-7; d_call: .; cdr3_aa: CASSQDPGGGLYEQYF; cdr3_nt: TGTGCCAGCAGCCAGGACCCAGGGGGAGGTTTATACGAGCAGTACTTC
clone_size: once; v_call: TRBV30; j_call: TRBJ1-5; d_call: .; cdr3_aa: CAYGDTPEGNQPQHF; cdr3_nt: TGTGCCTACGGGGACACCCCGGAGGGCAATCAGCCCCAGCATTTT